Reported below is one T cell receptor beta chain. Its specificity is unknown. A template switching step contributed a universal primer site, while unique molecular identifiers were present in the cDNA. In TCRdb, the 5' RACE reads were re-called with MiXCR into one record per CDR3 protein. The data contain more than 400,000 distinct CDR3 sequences, 13% to 15% of them singletons. This specimen belongs to a study of identical twins. Findings of the study overall: Potential partial confounding of zero-insertion analyses by invariant MAIT and iNKT cells was noted. Reduced insertions were recorded for abundant cord blood beta clonotypes, with no such pattern in memory repertoires.

Germline V gives CDR1 ENHRY, CDR2 SYGVKD. Trimming left V 4 bases short and J 7 bases short, with 10 bases between. The CDR3 contains 12 residues. In addition, the sample was reused for a study of yellow fever vaccine responses in identical twins.

Source material: CD4+ T cells sorted from blood. The chain employs TRBV10-3 and TRBJ1-1; no definite D call. The TCR was taken from a woman under 30 in good health. CDR3 sequence reads: CAISARDGEAFF. CDR3 in DNA: TGTGCCATCAGTGCTAGAGACGGTGAAGCTTTCTTT.